The 21 T cell receptor beta chains listed next were all sequenced from one sample in a study of T cell changes during pregnancy in multiple sclerosis (dated by TCRdb to about 2019). Library method: the immunoSEQ multiplex PCR assay. Entries here come from immuneACCESS through TCRdb and include only in-frame sequences with V and J called. Some clones fail to appear in such tables; in the studies checked, an unresolved V gene covers under half of the shortfall, and the cause of the remainder is unknown. The sample records around 60,000 clones, approximately 92% of which are singletons. In total, the top ten clones hold 2.5% to 3.5% of the sample. This specimen was peripheral blood, taken in the second trimester of pregnancy. All receptors derive from a female donor in good health, enrolled as a control in a pregnancy study.

The rearrangement links TRBV5-1 to TRBJ2-1; TRBD2 is a possible D gene (5 bases). V was pared by 6 bases and J by 1 base, with 20 bases between. Germline CDR1 is SGHRS and CDR2 is YFSETQ. The length of the CDR3 is 17 residues. The CDR3 DNA reads as TGCGCCAGCAACCCGACTGGAGGTAGATGGTCCTACAATGAGCAGTTCTTC. It is translated as CASNPTGGRWSYNEQFF.

The count of this clone is one. The V gene is TRBV6-5, the J gene TRBJ2-7, with a weak D call TRBD2 (5 bases). Germline V gene sequence: CDR1 MNHEY, CDR2 SVGAGI. The CDR3 contains 13 residues. Trimming stripped 5 bases from V and 3 bases from J, with 11 bases between. CDR3 coding DNA: TGTGCCAGCAGTCCCGGGAACTTCTACGAGCAGTACTTC. As protein: CASSPGNFYEQYF.

The rearrangement joins TRBV6-5 to TRBJ1-2, with a possible D match to TRBD1 (6 bases). In germline, CDR1 is MNHEY, CDR2 SVGAGI. V dropped 5 bases and J dropped 8 bases, with 15 bases sitting between them. CDR3 length: 13 amino acids. CDR3 sequence reads: CASSQQGVGGYTF. The DNA for the CDR3 is TGTGCCAGCAGTCAACAGGGTGTTGGGGGCTACACCTTC.

This chain joins TRBV7-2 and TRBJ2-1, with TRBD1 as a possible D gene (6 bases). The CDR3 contains 13 residues. Trimming took 2 bases from V and 6 from J, leaving 8 bases between them. Germline V gene sequence: CDR1 SGHTA, CDR2 FQGNSA. This CDR3 reads CASSLTGINEQFF. The CDR3 region has the DNA TGTGCCAGCAGCTTAACAGGGATCAATGAGCAGTTCTTC.

The chain combines TRBV7-6 with TRBJ2-7; D not resolved. V lost 4 bases, J lost 6 bases, and 13 bases lay in between. This CDR3 spans 13 amino acids. Looked up from germline, CDR1 is SGHVS and CDR2 is FNYEAQ. In nucleotides, the CDR3 is TGTGCCAGCAGCTCTCTGGGCTCCGGCGAGCAGTACTTC. It codes for CASSSLGSGEQYF.

Of note for this clone: The germline gene is not matched at one end of the junction; a read error may be the cause. The chain recombines TRBV7-7 with TRBJ2-6, with TRBD2 matching 7 bases. The CDR3 has 16 amino acids. The germline gives CDR1 SSHAT, CDR2 FNYEAQ (reference sequence). CDR3 residues: CASSPRAGAGANVLTF. The DNA of the CDR3 is TGTGCTAGCAGCCCAAGGGCGGGGGCTGGGGCCAACGTCCTGACTTTC.

The chain is built from TRBV9 and TRBJ2-2; TRBD1 might be the D (5 bases). CDR1 is SGDLS, CDR2 YYNGEE, per germline. This CDR3 has 14 amino acids. Trimming removed 1 base from V and 7 bases from J, with 11 bases in between. CDR3 DNA sequence: TGTGCCAGCAGCGTACAGGGTTATAGCGGGGAGCTGTTTTTT. Translated, it gives CASSVQGYSGELFF.

The CDR3 loop reads CASSDGTSGNEQFF. The CDR3 DNA is TGTGCCAGCAGTGACGGGACTAGCGGGAATGAGCAGTTCTTC. The V call is TRBV6-4, the J call TRBJ2-1; 12 bases match TRBD2. CDR1 and CDR2 from the germline V gene are MRHNA and SNTAGT. This CDR3 spans 14 amino acids. The trim removed 2 bases at V and 7 bases at J, leaving 0 bases unmatched.

The rearrangement joins TRBV7-9 to TRBJ2-3; 8 bases are shared with TRBD2. Per the germline V gene, CDR1 is SEHNR and CDR2 is FQNEAQ (reference sequence). The CDR3 has 15 amino acids. Unmatched junction bases numbered 6, after V lost 1 base and J lost 6 bases. DNA for the CDR3: TGTGCCAGCAGCTTAGGGGCGGGGGGCCAGGATACGCAGTATTTT. Amino acids: CASSLGAGGQDTQYF.

This chain joins TRBV5-6 and TRBJ1-5; the D gene is possibly TRBD1 (5 bases). Germline V gene sequence: CDR1 SGHDT, CDR2 YYEEEE. This CDR3 region has 17 residues. Trimming stripped 0 bases from V and 2 bases from J, with 15 bases between. The CDR3: CASSLGPFPTGNQPQHF. CDR3 sequence (DNA): TGTGCCAGCAGCTTGGGTCCGTTCCCGACAGGCAATCAGCCCCAGCATTTT.

This sequence joins TRBV7-3 and TRBJ2-3; 7 bases agree with TRBD2. With 3 bases clipped from V and 5 bases from J, the junction kept 8 bases outside the gene matches. The CDR3 is made up of 15 amino acids. The germline V gene has CDR1 SGHTA and CDR2 FQGTGA. CDR3 sequence (DNA): TGTGCCAGCAGCTTGACTAGCACCGGGAGAGATACGCAGTATTTT. It yields the protein CASSLTSTGRDTQYF.

This clone showed up just a few times. The chain employs TRBV4-3 and TRBJ2-3; TRBD2 aligns across 7 bases. Germline V gene sequence: CDR1 LGHNA, CDR2 YSLEER. This CDR3 has 17 residues. The J segment lost 2 bases and the V segment lost 4 bases, leaving 12 bases of the junction unmatched. CDR3 sequence reads: CASSLAPTSDNTDTQYF. CDR3 nucleotides: TGCGCCAGCAGCCTAGCCCCAACTAGCGACAACACAGATACGCAGTATTTT.

The chain combines TRBV5-1 with TRBJ1-2; the D is unclear. The V gene lost 1 base and the J gene lost 7 bases, with 11 bases spanning the gap. The CDR3 length is 13 residues. The germline V gene encodes CDR1 SGHRS and CDR2 YFSETQ. The CDR3 DNA follows: TGCGCCAGCAGCTTGTCCCCCCTCGGTGGCTACACCTTC. Protein sequence: CASSLSPLGGYTF.

This clone appeared once. The CDR3 DNA reads as TGTGCCAGCATTAATACCGGGACAGGGGTAAATGAGCAGTTCTTC. It encodes CASINTGTGVNEQFF. This rearrangement joins TRBV27 to TRBJ2-1, with TRBD1 matching over 10 bases. V lost 7 bases, J lost 7 bases, and 10 bases stayed unmatched. The germline V gene has CDR1 MNHEY and CDR2 SMNVEV (reference sequence). The CDR3 extends over 15 amino acids.

The chain is built from TRBV6-1 and TRBJ1-4; D is uncertain. Trimming took 4 bases from V and 4 from J, leaving 7 bases between them. The CDR3 is made up of 13 amino acids. Germline loops: CDR1 MNHNS, CDR2 SASEGT. CDR3 DNA: TGTGCCAGCAGTGCGGGAGTTAATGAAAAACTGTTTTTT. This codes for CASSAGVNEKLFF.

Only one count was recorded for this clone. V and J are TRBV5-4 and TRBJ2-1, with D tentatively TRBD1 (6 bases). Germline values: CDR1 SGHNT, CDR2 YYREEE (reference sequence). V was shortened by 3 bases and J by 8 bases, with 18 bases between the two germline ends. The CDR3 sequence is 15 residues long. CDR3 sequence: CASSSKGAGVYEQFF. In DNA form, the CDR3 reads TGTGCCAGCAGCTCAAAAGGGGCAGGGGTGTATGAGCAGTTCTTC.

CDR3 region: CASSSQGGGPKGYTF. CDR3 bases: TGTGCCAGCAGCTCCCAAGGGGGGGGCCCGAAAGGCTACACCTTC. This chain connects TRBV7-2 to TRBJ1-2; maybe TRBD1 (6 bases). The ends were cut back, 4 bases at V and 8 bases at J, with 20 bases in the middle. CDR3 length equals 15 residues. The V gene's germline CDR1 is SGHTA and CDR2 FQGNSA.

The chain is built from TRBV5-8 and TRBJ1-1; D uncertain. V was shortened by 0 bases and J by 9 bases, with 12 bases between the two germline ends. Looked up from germline, CDR1 is SGHTS and CDR2 is YDEGEE. There are 13 residues in the CDR3. The CDR3 sequence: CASSLAAIAQAFF. The CDR3 DNA reads TGTGCCAGCAGCTTGGCCGCCATAGCTCAAGCTTTCTTT. The whole variable domain, filled in from reference TRBV5-8 and TRBJ1-1, reads EAGVTQSPTHLIKTRGQQATLRCSPISGHTSVYWYQQALGLGLQFLLWYDEGEERNRGNFPPRFSGRQFPNYSSELNVNALELEDSALYLCASSLAAIAQAFFGQGTRLTVV.

The genes are TRBV5-1 and TRBJ2-5; possibly TRBD1 for D (6 bases). The V gene lost 4 bases and the J gene lost 0 bases, with 10 bases spanning the gap. CDR3 length: 14 amino acids. The germline V gene encodes CDR1 SGHRS and CDR2 YFSETQ. CDR3 loop: CASSPGHYQETQYF. DNA of the CDR3: TGCGCCAGCAGCCCGGGACATTACCAAGAGACCCAGTACTTC. Supplemented by reference TRBV5-1 and TRBJ2-5, the full variable domain reads KAGVTQTPRYLIKTRGQQVTLSCSPISGHRSVSWYQQTPGQGLQFLFEYFSETQRNKGNFPGRFSGRQFSNSRSEMNVSTLELGDSALYLCASSPGHYQETQYFGPGTRLLVL.

This clone was seen only once. The rearrangement uses TRBV15 and TRBJ2-1, with D possibly TRBD1 on 6 matching bases. CDR3 length: 16 residues. V lost 0 bases and J lost 8, with 17 bases in between. Germline V lookup: CDR1 LNHNV, CDR2 YYDKDF (reference sequence). CDR3 sequence reads: CATSRDTGHSGDEQFF. For the CDR3, the DNA is TGTGCCACCAGCAGAGATACTGGACACTCAGGGGATGAGCAGTTCTTC.

CDR3 sequence reads: CASSIGGQGIPEAFF. In DNA form, the CDR3 reads TGTGCCAGTAGTATAGGGGGACAGGGGATCCCTGAAGCTTTCTTT. The chain joins TRBV19 to TRBJ1-1; 10 positions match TRBD1. This CDR3 comprises 15 residues. The germline V gene encodes CDR1 LNHDA and CDR2 SQIVND (reference sequence). Trimming removed 1 base from V and 6 bases from J; junction bases left unmatched: 5. Based on the CDR3 plus reference TRBV19 and TRBJ1-1, the full variable domain is DGGITQSPKYLFRKEGQNVTLSCEQNLNHDAMYWYRQDPGQGLRLIYYSQIVNDFQKGDIAEGYSVSREKKESFPLTVTSAQKNPTAFYLCASSIGGQGIPEAFFGQGTRLTVV.